This T cell receptor (beta chain) was observed in a study of shared clonotypes between healthy human individuals. Study details: CD8 memory received one plate per donor, CD8 naive two, CD4 memory three and CD4 naive three. Study results and limitations: When naive CD4 clonotypes were compared across several donors, 5% to 5.5% were shared.

V dropped 2 bases and J dropped 2 bases, with 11 bases sitting between them. There are 15 residues in the CDR3. From germline, CDR1 is SGHDT and CDR2 YYEEEE. The split of CD4+ cells yielded CD45RA+ naive and CD45RA-negative memory subsets. As to this clone: Its antigen is as yet unknown.

The deep-level immunoSEQ assay was used. Data came from immunoSEQ multiplex PCR; TCRdb stores just in-frame clones and leaves some out. The data show 1.6 million or so clones, roughly 95% seen once. The source of this sequence is a man between 25 and 39 years old in good health. The sample comprised naive CD4+ T cells sorted from blood. The subset is: CD45RA+ positively selected. The chain is built from TRBV5-6 and TRBJ2-1; no clear D gene. The CDR3 reads CASSFRTATYNEQFF. Written as DNA, the CDR3 is TGTGCCAGCAGCTTTCGGACGGCTACCTACAATGAGCAGTTCTTC.